The entry that follows covers one T cell receptor (beta chain) sequence. The target antigen is unknown. The CDR3 extends 3 residues past the end of the read, so its final part is completed from the germline J gene. TCRdb's table, derived via immunoSEQ multiplex PCR, lists solely in-frame clones and lacks some. The specimen's table records fewer than 35,000 clones. This record comes from a study of T cells in women clearing cervical HPV infection. General observations from the study: Repertoire richness, not evenness, was significantly elevated in CIN3+ cases versus controls.

V gave up 5 bases and J gave up 0 bases, with 10 bases separating them. CDR3 length equals 14 residues. The rearrangement joins TRBV12-3 or TRBV12-4 to TRBJ1-1, with D possibly matching TRBD1 (5 bases). The sample comprised blood buffy coat. The clonotype was recovered from a woman aged 18 to 75 with a cervical HPV16 infection that either progressed to CIN3+ or cleared (not recorded which). The part of the CDR3 DNA that was read is TGTGCCAGCAGTAACAGACAGTTGAACACTGAA. Translation gives CASSNRQLNTE. The entire CDR3 sequence reads CASSNRQLNTEAFF.